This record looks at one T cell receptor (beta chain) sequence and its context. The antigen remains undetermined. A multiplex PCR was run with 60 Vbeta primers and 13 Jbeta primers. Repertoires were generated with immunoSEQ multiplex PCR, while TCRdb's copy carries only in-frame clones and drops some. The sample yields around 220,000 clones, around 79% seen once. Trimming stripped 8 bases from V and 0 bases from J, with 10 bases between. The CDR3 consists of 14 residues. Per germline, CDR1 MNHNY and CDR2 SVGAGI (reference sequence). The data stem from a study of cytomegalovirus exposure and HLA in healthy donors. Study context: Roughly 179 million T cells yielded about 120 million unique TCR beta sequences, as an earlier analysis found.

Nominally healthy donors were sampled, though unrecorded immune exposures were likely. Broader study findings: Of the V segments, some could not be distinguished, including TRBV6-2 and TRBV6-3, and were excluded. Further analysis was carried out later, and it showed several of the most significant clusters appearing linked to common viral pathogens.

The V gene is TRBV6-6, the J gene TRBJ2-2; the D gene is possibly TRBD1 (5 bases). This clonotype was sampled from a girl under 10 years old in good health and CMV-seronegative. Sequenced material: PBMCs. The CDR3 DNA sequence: TGTGCCAGCCAAAGGGGCCCGAACACCGGGGAGCTGTTTTTT. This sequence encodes CASQRGPNTGELFF.